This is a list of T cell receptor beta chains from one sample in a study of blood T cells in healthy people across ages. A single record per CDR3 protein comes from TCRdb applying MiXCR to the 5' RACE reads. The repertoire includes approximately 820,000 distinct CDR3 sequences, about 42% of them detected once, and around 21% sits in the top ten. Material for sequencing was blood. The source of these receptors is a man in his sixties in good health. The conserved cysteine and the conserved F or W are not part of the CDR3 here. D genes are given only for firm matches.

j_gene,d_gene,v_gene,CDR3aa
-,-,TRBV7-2,ASSLVGGVRGEQY
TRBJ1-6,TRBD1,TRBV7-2,ASSNTGAGSPLH
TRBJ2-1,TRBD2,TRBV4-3,ASSQAITSGNEQF
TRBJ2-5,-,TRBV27,ASSFGTRVVDEQY
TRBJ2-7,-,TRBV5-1,ASSGGHDYEQY
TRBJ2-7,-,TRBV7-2,ASSPELSYEQY
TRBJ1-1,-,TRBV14,ASSQVPRAEAF
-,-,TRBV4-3,ASSQVRDNLPETQY
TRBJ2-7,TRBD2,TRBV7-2,ASSLEASGRSSYEQY
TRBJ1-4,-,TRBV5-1,ASSLYLGGNEKLF
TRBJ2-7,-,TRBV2,ASNEGPYEQY
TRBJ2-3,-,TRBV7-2,ASSSSARDTQY
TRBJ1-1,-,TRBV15,ATSSEGERESSAEAF
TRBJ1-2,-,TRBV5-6,ASSLGRAEGYT
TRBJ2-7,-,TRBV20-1,SGGRVTREQY
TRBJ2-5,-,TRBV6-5,ASSYSRGTGETQY
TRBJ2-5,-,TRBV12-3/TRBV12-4,ASSARGGHPQETQY
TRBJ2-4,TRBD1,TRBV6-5,ASSYSTGVGKAKNIQY
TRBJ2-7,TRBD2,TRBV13,ASSFKAGAPYEQY
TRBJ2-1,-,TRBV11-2,ASSPKLFNEQF
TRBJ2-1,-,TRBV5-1,ASSVQGHEQF
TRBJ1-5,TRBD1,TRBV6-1,ASGEAQGGNQPQH
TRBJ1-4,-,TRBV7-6,ASSSTAATNEKLF
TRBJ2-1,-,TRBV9,ASSVEGRNEQF
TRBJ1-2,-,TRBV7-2,ASSPNVGDYGYT
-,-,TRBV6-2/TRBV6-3,ASSYFEYEQY
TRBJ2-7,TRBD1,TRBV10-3,AISDLGTGFYEQY
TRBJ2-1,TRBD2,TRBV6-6,ASSGGLVPDNEQF
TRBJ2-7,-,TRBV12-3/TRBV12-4,ASSSRFAYEQY
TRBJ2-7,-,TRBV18,ASSPTDFSGYEQY
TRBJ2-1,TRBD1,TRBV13,ASSPIDRGWSYNEQF
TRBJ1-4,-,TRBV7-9,ASSKGTNWEKLF
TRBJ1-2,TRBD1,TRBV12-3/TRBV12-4,ASSNRDRGRGGYT
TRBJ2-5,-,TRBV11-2,ASSFSAGWQETQY
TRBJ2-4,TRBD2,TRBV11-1,ASSLAPSASGGAQDKNIQY
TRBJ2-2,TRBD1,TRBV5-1,ASSSRTGVTGELF
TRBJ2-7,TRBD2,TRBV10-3,AISVAGGRKDEQY
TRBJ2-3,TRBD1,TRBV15,ATSRDSGGKDTQY
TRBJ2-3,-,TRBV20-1,SARGLRGDTQY
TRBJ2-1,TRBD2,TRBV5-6,ASSHERLAGYNEQF